The sequence of this TCR beta chain was determined in a study of blood T cell repertoires in COVID-19. The assay was immunoSEQ multiplex PCR, and TCRdb's table has in-frame clones only and misses some. The table records approximately 340,000 clones, approximately 88% of them present only once. In its sample, this clone was seen once. Germline CDR1 SGHTA, CDR2 FQGTGA. The CDR3 extends over 12 amino acids. V was clipped by 5 bases and J by 4 bases, with 8 bases between them. The sequence derives from a man aged 30 to 39 with COVID-19, enrolled during active disease. The V and J genes are TRBV7-3 and TRBJ1-1; the D is unclear. The sequenced sample was peripheral blood. This CDR3 is CASSPWSTEAFF. In DNA form, the CDR3 reads TGTGCCAGCAGCCCATGGAGCACTGAAGCTTTCTTT.